The 24 T cell receptor beta chains presented below share a single source sample, sequenced in a study of molecular identifiers for immune sequencing clone quantification. Each CDR3 protein is one row after TCRdb ran MiXCR on the PCR reads. The sample consists of about half a million distinct CDR3 sequences, 25% of them appearing once. Sequences were obtained from naive CD8+ T cells from blood, with Jurkat cell RNA spiked in. Stated subset: FACS-sorted CD8+CD4-CCR7+CD45RA+ naive T cells. These receptors all stem from a human donor in good health. Some libraries in this study had Jurkat cell RNA spiked in.

This clonotype was observed once. Here the CDR3 reads CASSEALVEPEAFF. CDR3 in DNA: TGTGCCAGCAGTGAAGCGCTGGTGGAACCTGAAGCTTTCTTT. The chain links TRBV2 to TRBJ1-1; D is undetermined. Trimming removed 0 bases from V and 6 bases from J, with 11 bases in between. The CDR3 totals 14 residues. Per germline, CDR1 SNHLY and CDR2 FYNNEI. The full variable domain, completed using reference TRBV2 and TRBJ1-1, is EPEVTQTPSHQVTQMGQEVILRCVPISNHLYFYWYRQILGQKVEFLVSFYNNEISEKSEIFDDQFSVERPDGSNFTLKIRSTKLEDSAMYFCASSEALVEPEAFFGQGTRLTVV.

About this clonotype itself: A much larger clone lies one base from this, so it may be a read error. J is TRBJ2-3 and V is TRBV24-1, with a tentative D call TRBD2 (6 bases). The CDR3 runs to 15 residues. Per the germline V gene, CDR1 is KGHDR and CDR2 is SFDVKD. The chain's CDR3 is CGTSDTGLSTDTQYF. CDR3 nucleotide sequence: TGTGGCACCAGTGATACGGGACTTTCCACAGATACGCAGTATTTT.

Only a few counts were recorded for this clonotype. The V call is TRBV30, the J call TRBJ1-4, with D possibly being TRBD1 (5 bases). This CDR3 has 13 amino acids. V was pared by 2 bases and J by 3 bases, with 7 bases between. Germline CDR1 reads GTSNPN; CDR2 reads SVGIG (reference sequence). For the CDR3, the DNA is TGTGCCTGGAGTCGGGACCCTAATGAAAAACTGTTTTTT. Translated: CAWSRDPNEKLFF. Supplemented by reference TRBV30 and TRBJ1-4, the full variable domain reads SQTIHQWPATLVQPVGSPLSLECTVEGTSNPNLYWYRQAAGRGLQLLFYSVGIGQISSEVPQNLSASRPQDRQFILSSKKLLLSDSGFYLCAWSRDPNEKLFFGSGTQLSVL.

The V gene is TRBV6-1, the J gene TRBJ1-4, with a weak D call TRBD1 (5 bases). From germline, CDR1 is MNHNS and CDR2 SASEGT. The length of the CDR3 is 13 residues. The germline V and J ends were trimmed by 11 bases and 7 bases, with 17 bases remaining between them. The CDR3 DNA is TGTGCCGGAAGACAGCCTGGGGGTGAAAAACTGTTTTTT. It translates to CAGRQPGGEKLFF.

This clonotype was observed a few times. The chain combines TRBV27 with TRBJ2-1, with 8 bases matching TRBD2. CDR1 and CDR2 (germline): MNHEY, SMNVEV (reference sequence). CDR3 length: 13 amino acids. The junction had 4 bases not matched to a gene; V was cut back by 7 bases and J by 5 bases. CDR3 coding DNA: TGTGCCAGCAACAGACTAGCGCACAATGAGCAGTTCTTC. Its protein product is CASNRLAHNEQFF.

This clonotype was counted between two and nine times. At one end the junction does not follow the germline gene, possibly because of a read error. V is TRBV10-3 and J is TRBJ2-2; D unresolved. CDR1 is ENHRY, CDR2 SYGVKD, per germline. This CDR3 has 13 amino acids. The CDR3 DNA is TGTGCCATCAGTGAGTCGAACTCCGGGGAGCTGTTTTTT. This encodes CAISESNSGELFF.

This clonotype has a count of ten or more. V and J are TRBV20-1 and TRBJ2-3; TRBD1 aligns across 7 bases. The CDR3 sequence is 14 residues long. CDR1 is DFQATT, CDR2 SNEGSKA, per germline (reference sequence). The junction had 8 bases not matched to a gene; V was cut back by 5 bases and J by 3 bases. CDR3 nucleotides: TGCAGTGCTGCGAGACAGGGAATTACAGATACGCAGTATTTT. Encoded protein: CSAARQGITDTQYF.

Only a few counts were recorded for this clonotype. The V gene is TRBV6-2 or TRBV6-3, the J gene TRBJ2-3; a possible D gene is TRBD1 (5 bases). The CDR3 consists of 17 residues. Looked up from germline, CDR1 is MNHEY and CDR2 is SVGEGT. Deletions cut 5 bases from V and 2 bases from J, with 20 bases between. The CDR3 spells CASSPTWTRVDTDTQYF. For the CDR3, the DNA is TGTGCCAGCAGTCCAACCTGGACACGAGTCGACACAGATACGCAGTATTTT.

Points on this clonotype: This may arise from a read error, as a much more abundant clone is one base away. The V call is TRBV12-3 or TRBV12-4, the J call TRBJ1-1; D ambiguous. Trimming cost V 5 bases and J 6 bases, with 13 bases left between them. The CDR3 spans 13 residues. In DNA form, the CDR3 reads TGTGCCAGCAGTCACGGCCGGCGGGCTGAAGCTTTCTTT. This codes for CASSHGRRAEAFF.

The genes are TRBV27 and TRBJ1-5; TRBD1 aligns across 9 bases. The CDR3 runs 14 residues. CDR1 and CDR2 (germline): MNHEY, SMNVEV (reference sequence). Losses at the gene ends were 8 bases for V and 6 bases for J; bases not matched to a gene: 8. The CDR3 sequence is CASGQGTGTQPQHF. The CDR3 DNA sequence: TGTGCCAGCGGGCAAGGGACAGGGACTCAGCCCCAGCATTTT.

The rearrangement links TRBV12-3 or TRBV12-4 to TRBJ2-1, with 8 bases matching TRBD1. V lost 6 bases to trimming and J lost 6 bases; unmatched junction nucleotides: 7. There are 14 residues in the CDR3. The DNA of the CDR3 is TGTGCCAGCAGGCTCGGGGACAGGATCAATGAGCAGTTCTTC. Encoded protein: CASRLGDRINEQFF.

About this clonotype: A read error is likely, as this CDR3 ends without the conserved phenylalanine or tryptophan. This chain joins TRBV5-1 and TRBJ2-1; D not resolved. Trimming removed 6 bases at V and 8 bases at J, with 12 bases between. CDR3 length: 12 residues. Germline values: CDR1 SGHRS, CDR2 YFSETQ. The CDR3 nucleotides read TGCGCCAGCACCCCCGGGCCGTATGAGCAGTTCTCT. Its translation: CASTPGPYEQFS.

This clonotype was seen a handful of times. The genes are TRBV20-1 and TRBJ1-5, with D unclear. Germline-derived CDR1 and CDR2 are DFQATT and SNEGSKA (reference sequence). The CDR3 spans 16 residues. The ends were cut back, 5 bases at V and 0 bases at J, with 17 bases in the middle. DNA of the CDR3: TGCAGTGCTCTCCCGGTTGGGAGAAATAGCAATCAGCCCCAGCATTTT. It codes for CSALPVGRNSNQPQHF.

This clonotype was observed a handful of times. J is TRBJ2-7 and V is TRBV19, with D unresolved. CDR3 length: 15 amino acids. Trimming took 2 bases from V and 2 from J, leaving 13 bases between them. CDR1 is LNHDA, CDR2 SQIVND, per germline (reference sequence). This CDR3 is CASSISPDIPYEQYF. CDR3 nucleotides: TGTGCCAGTAGTATATCGCCAGACATCCCCTACGAGCAGTACTTC.

This clonotype came up a few times. This chain connects TRBV27 to TRBJ1-5; a possible D gene is TRBD1 (5 bases). Germline V gene data show CDR1 as MNHEY and CDR2 as SMNVEV (reference sequence). Trimming shortened V by 4 bases and J by 3 bases, and 10 bases separated the two germline ends. This CDR3 spans 14 amino acids. The CDR3, as DNA: TGTGCCAGCAGTTATGACAGCCTCAATCAGCCCCAGCATTTT. It encodes CASSYDSLNQPQHF.

Notes on this clonotype: This may arise from a read error, as a much more abundant clone is one base away. V gene TRBV7-2 combines with J gene TRBJ2-7; D perhaps matches TRBD2 (5 bases). The CDR3 contains 15 residues. The germline V gene encodes CDR1 SGHTA and CDR2 FQGNSA. CDR3 sequence (DNA): TGTGCCGGCAGCTTTAGCGCCCTGAGCTCCTACGAGCAGTACTTC. This sequence encodes CAGSFSALSSYEQYF.

Concerning this clonotype: One end of the junction does not line up with germline, which may come from a read error. The V call is TRBV7-7, the J call TRBJ2-1, with TRBD2 as a possible D gene (6 bases). The CDR3 sequence is 14 residues long. The germline V gene encodes CDR1 SSHAT and CDR2 FNYEAQ (reference sequence). CDR3 coding DNA: TGTGCTAGCAGCTTAGGGGACTCCCACAATGAGCAGTTCTTC. Translating gives CASSLGDSHNEQFF.

The chain uses TRBV11-3 and TRBJ2-2, with TRBD1 as a possible D gene (6 bases). Deletions cut 5 bases from V and 4 bases from J, with 11 bases between. This CDR3 has 14 residues. Germline lookup yields CDR1 SGHNT and CDR2 YENEEA. CDR3 nucleotide sequence: TGTGCCAGCAGCCACAAAGGGGGCACCGGGGAGCTGTTTTTT. The encoded protein is CASSHKGGTGELFF.

This clonotype was seen a handful of times. The genes are TRBV11-3 and TRBJ2-3; 8 bases align to TRBD2. The CDR3 consists of 13 residues. Losses at the gene ends were 5 bases for V and 8 bases for J; bases not matched to a gene: 6. Germline V gene lookup returns CDR1 SGHNT and CDR2 YENEEA. The DNA for the CDR3 is TGTGCCAGCAGCGCCCGCCGGGAGGGTACGCAGTATTTT. Amino acids: CASSARREGTQYF.

J is TRBJ2-2 and V is TRBV19; TRBD1 agrees at 11 bases. Germline lookup yields CDR1 LNHDA and CDR2 SQIVND (reference sequence). The CDR3 sequence is 13 residues long. Losses at the gene ends were 8 bases for V and 7 bases for J; bases not matched to a gene: 3. The CDR3 region is CASGQGAVGELFF. In DNA, the CDR3 is TGTGCCAGTGGACAGGGGGCTGTCGGGGAGCTGTTTTTT.

J is TRBJ2-3 and V is TRBV15; 9 bases map to TRBD2. The length of the CDR3 is 17 residues. CDR1 is LNHNV and CDR2 is YYDKDF in the germline V gene (reference sequence). The V segment lost 1 base and the J segment 6 bases; nucleotides outside the gene matches: 11. The CDR3 DNA is TGTGCCACCAGCAGAGCAAGATATAGCGGGAGAGGTGATACGCAGTATTTT. Amino acid sequence: CATSRARYSGRGDTQYF.

The rearrangement links TRBV4-2 to TRBJ1-2, with TRBD1 as a possible D gene (6 bases). V dropped 4 bases and J dropped 6 bases, with 15 bases sitting between them. Germline values: CDR1 LGHNA, CDR2 YNFKEQ. This CDR3 spans 14 amino acids. CDR3 nucleotide sequence: TGTGCCAGCAGCCCGATAGGACAGAACGATGGCTACACCTTC. This codes for CASSPIGQNDGYTF.

Ten or more counts support this clonotype. The chain has TRBV3-1 and TRBJ2-6; tentatively, D is TRBD2 (5 bases). The CDR3 spans 16 residues. Germline V gene sequence: CDR1 LGHDT, CDR2 YNNKEL (reference sequence). Trimming took off 2 bases at V and 0 bases at J, with 8 bases between the two ends. The DNA for the CDR3 is TGTGCCAGCAGCCAACCGGGATCCTCTGGGGCCAACGTCCTGACTTTC. Translated: CASSQPGSSGANVLTF.

A few counts support this clonotype. V and J are TRBV6-2 or TRBV6-3 and TRBJ1-1; the D is unclear. This CDR3 comprises 13 residues. The V and J ends lost 5 bases and 4 bases respectively, with 11 bases between them. Per the germline V gene, CDR1 is MNHEY and CDR2 is SVGEGT. The CDR3 loop is CASSNGFGTEAFF. The CDR3 nucleotides are TGTGCCAGCAGTAACGGTTTTGGCACTGAAGCTTTCTTT.